This T cell receptor (beta chain) was sequenced during a study of blood T cell repertoires in COVID-19. At the level of the study: Sites in the United States, Italy and Spain provided acute and convalescent COVID-19 samples. Sources were T cells, B-cell-depleted T cells, or PBMCs; the material itself was cDNA or gDNA.

How the authors handled the data: Using reference gene primer amplification, nucleated cell counts were estimated. The table came from immunoSEQ multiplex PCR; TCRdb's copy has only in-frame clones and leaves some out. For V, J and clone size, that table is used; D and trimming come from the DNA. Of some 130,000 clones listed, roughly 90% were seen once; the top ten hold about 3.5%. Trimming stripped 6 bases from V and 7 bases from J, with 10 bases between. The CDR3 length is 11 residues. V and J are TRBV12-3 or TRBV12-4 and TRBJ2-7, with D perhaps matching TRBD2 (5 bases). This sequence originates from a middle-aged man with active COVID-19. The sample consisted of peripheral blood. The CDR3 sequence: CASRERVEQYF. The CDR3 DNA sequence: TGTGCCAGCAGGGAGAGGGTAGAGCAGTACTTC.